Presented here are 10 T cell receptor beta chains from one specimen sequenced in a study of graft-versus-host responses after intestinal transplantation listed by TCRdb under 2021. The receptor library was made with the immunoSEQ multiplex PCR assay. TCRdb mirrors the immuneACCESS table, restricted to in-frame sequences. Some clones are absent from its copies; in checked studies, under half trace to an unresolved V gene, and the reason for the others is unknown. The sample records 95,000 to 110,000 clones, roughly 90% of which are singletons. The ten largest clones capture around 0.96% of the sample. No cognate antigen is known for these TCRs. The time point label on this specimen signifies: cells obtained before transplantation from donor or recipient. The specimen comprised unstimulated CD4+ T cells sorted from spleen or lymph node cells, sampled before intestinal transplant. The origin of the receptors is a human donor who received an intestinal transplant.

This rearrangement joins TRBV7-3 to TRBJ2-2, with 7 bases fitting TRBD1. The germline gives CDR1 SGHTA, CDR2 FQGTGA. The length of the CDR3 is 19 residues. V trimming: 2 bases; J trimming: 1 base; junction bases outside the gene matches: 13. This chain's CDR3 is CASSLFARGGQGNTGELFF. The CDR3 DNA follows: TGTGCCAGCAGCTTATTCGCGCGAGGGGGCCAAGGGAACACCGGGGAGCTGTTTTTT.

The chain joins TRBV7-3 to TRBJ2-2, with D possibly being TRBD2 (5 bases). The germline V gene encodes CDR1 SGHTA and CDR2 FQGTGA. CDR3 length equals 14 residues. V was pared by 5 bases and J by 0 bases, with 7 bases between. The CDR3 DNA follows: TGTGCCAGCAGCAAACTAGCGAACACCGGGGAGCTGTTTTTT. This encodes CASSKLANTGELFF.

The rearrangement uses TRBV7-9 and TRBJ2-3; D unclear. CDR3 length: 13 amino acids. Trimming removed 0 bases from V and 11 bases from J, with 12 bases in between. Germline CDR1 reads SEHNR; CDR2 reads FQNEAQ (reference sequence). The DNA of the CDR3 is TGTGCCAGCAGCTTAGCTTCAAGGCAGGAGCAGTATTTT. Its protein is CASSLASRQEQYF.

This sequence joins TRBV7-3 and TRBJ1-2, with 7 positions matching TRBD1. The CDR3 is made up of 19 amino acids. Germline CDR1 SGHTA, CDR2 FQGTGA. V shed 4 bases and J 2 bases; nucleotides not matched to a gene: 19. As DNA, the CDR3 is TGTGCCAGCAGCTCGCCTCCCGGGACAGAATCAAAAGTCAACTATGGCTACACCTTC. Its translation: CASSSPPGTESKVNYGYTF.

The genes are TRBV5-1 and TRBJ2-3, with 11 bases lining up with TRBD2. CDR1 and CDR2 from the germline V gene are SGHRS and YFSETQ. V lost 4 bases and J lost 5; bases outside the gene matches: 6. The CDR3 length is 15 residues. DNA of the CDR3: TGCGCCAGCAGCCCCTCACTAGCGGGAGTAGATACGCAGTATTTT. Translating gives CASSPSLAGVDTQYF. Variable domain in full (rest from reference TRBV5-1 and TRBJ2-3): KAGVTQTPRYLIKTRGQQVTLSCSPISGHRSVSWYQQTPGQGLQFLFEYFSETQRNKGNFPGRFSGRQFSNSRSEMNVSTLELGDSALYLCASSPSLAGVDTQYFGPGTRLTVL.

The J gene is TRBJ2-5, the V gene TRBV5-1, with D possibly being TRBD2 (5 bases). The J call is in doubt because the DNA end fits TRBJ2-7 better. The CDR3 has 13 residues. Looked up from germline, CDR1 is SGHRS and CDR2 is YFSETQ. CDR3 DNA: TGCGCCAGCAGCTTGTTAGGGAGCTACGAGCAGTACTTC. This translates into CASSLLGSYEQYF.

The gene calls are TRBV2 and TRBJ1-5; TRBD1 is a possible D gene (5 bases). Germline V gene sequence: CDR1 SNHLY, CDR2 FYNNEI. V dropped 6 bases and J dropped 5 bases, with 20 bases sitting between them. The CDR3 has 16 residues. CDR3 residues: CASRRFFGTLDQPQHF. The CDR3 nucleotides are TGTGCCAGCAGACGTTTTTTCGGGACGCTAGATCAGCCCCAGCATTTT.

This chain connects TRBV6-1 to TRBJ2-3; tentative D call: TRBD1 (6 bases). The CDR3 totals 14 residues. Trimming took off 6 bases at V and 2 bases at J, with 12 bases between the two ends. CDR1 and CDR2 (germline): MNHNS, SASEGT. CDR3 DNA: TGTGCCAGCAGGAGACAGGCGGACACAGATACGCAGTATTTT. This codes for CASRRQADTDTQYF.

The chain couples TRBV5-1 to TRBJ2-5; D gene unclear. CDR1 SGHRS and CDR2 YFSETQ come from the germline V gene. V was shortened by 2 bases and J by 4 bases, with 3 bases between the two germline ends. The CDR3 spans 11 residues. The CDR3 spells CASSFRETQYF. DNA for the CDR3: TGCGCCAGCAGCTTCAGAGAGACCCAGTACTTC.

This chain links TRBV11-2 with TRBJ2-7; maybe TRBD1 (6 bases). This CDR3 region has 14 residues. Per the germline V gene, CDR1 is SGHAT and CDR2 is FQNNGV. V was trimmed by 4 bases and J by 2 bases, leaving 12 bases between them. The CDR3 DNA follows: TGTGCCAGCAGCTCACCGACAGGAACCTACGAGCAGTACTTC. Translating it yields CASSSPTGTYEQYF.